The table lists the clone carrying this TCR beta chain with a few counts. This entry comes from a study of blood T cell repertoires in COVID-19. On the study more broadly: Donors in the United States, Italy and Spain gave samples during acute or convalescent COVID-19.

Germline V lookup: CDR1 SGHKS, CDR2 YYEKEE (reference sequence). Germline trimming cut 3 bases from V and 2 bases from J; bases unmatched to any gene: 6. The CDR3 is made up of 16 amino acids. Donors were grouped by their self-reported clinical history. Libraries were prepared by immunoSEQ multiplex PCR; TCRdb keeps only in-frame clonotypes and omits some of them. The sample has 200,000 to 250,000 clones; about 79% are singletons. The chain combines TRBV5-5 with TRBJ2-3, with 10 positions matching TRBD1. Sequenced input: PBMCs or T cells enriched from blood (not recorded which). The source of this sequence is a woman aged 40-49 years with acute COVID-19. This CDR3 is CASSYTGQGTTDTQYF. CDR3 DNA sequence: TGTGCCAGCAGCTATACGGGACAGGGGACCACAGATACGCAGTATTTT.